The clone carrying this T cell receptor (beta chain) was observed at least ten times. Antigen unknown. This sample is drawn from a study of T cells in Graves' hyperthyroidism and ophthalmopathy. Study observations and caveats: Ophthalmopathy was model-predicted a median roughly six months pre-onset. Blood samples included most of the expanded thyroid clonotypes exceeding 0.001.

There are 15 residues in the CDR3. CDR1 and CDR2 (germline): MNHEY, SMNVEV (reference sequence). Losses at the gene ends were 6 bases for V and 8 bases for J; bases not matched to a gene: 10. Stability of Graves' hyperthyroidism was defined as absent ophthalmopathy progression within 18 months. Clinical symptoms, serum thyroxine and TRAb, thyroid ultrasound and orbital computed tomography together formed the diagnostic basis. RNA transcripts were the template for amplifying TCR beta CDR3 regions. In the first-round RT-PCR of the TCR CDR3, the HTBI primer set was used. TCRdb reanalysed the multiplex PCR reads using MiXCR and keeps one entry per CDR3 protein. The sample shows fewer than 350,000 distinct CDR3 sequences, roughly 13% of them seen only once.

The chain joins TRBV27 to TRBJ1-4; 9 positions match TRBD1. The sample comprised blood. The TCR comes from a woman in her forties with Graves' hyperthyroidism. CDR3 loop: CASRTWDRAGEKLFF. CDR3 nucleotides: TGTGCCAGCAGGACCTGGGACAGGGCAGGGGAAAAACTGTTTTTT.